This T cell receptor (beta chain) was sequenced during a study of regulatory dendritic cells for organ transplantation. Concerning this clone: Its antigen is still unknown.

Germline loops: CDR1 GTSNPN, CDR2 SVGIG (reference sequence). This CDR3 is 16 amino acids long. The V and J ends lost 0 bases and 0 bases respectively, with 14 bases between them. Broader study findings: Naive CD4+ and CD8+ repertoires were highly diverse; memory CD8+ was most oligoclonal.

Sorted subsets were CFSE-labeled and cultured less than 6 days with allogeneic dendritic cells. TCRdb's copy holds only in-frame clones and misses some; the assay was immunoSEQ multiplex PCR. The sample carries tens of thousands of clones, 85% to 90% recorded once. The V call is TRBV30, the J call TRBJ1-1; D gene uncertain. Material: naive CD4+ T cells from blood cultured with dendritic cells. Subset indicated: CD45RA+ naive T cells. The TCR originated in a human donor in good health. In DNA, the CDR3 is TGTGCCTGGAGTGTTTTACAAGGACGGTTGAACACTGAAGCTTTCTTT. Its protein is CAWSVLQGRLNTEAFF.